Below, one TCR beta chain is given with its context. As handled by the study authors: Researchers report that nucleated cell counts were estimated from reference gene primer amplification. Profiled with immunoSEQ multiplex PCR; TCRdb holds only in-frame clones, not every one. That table supplies the V and J calls and clone size; D and trimming were determined from the DNA. The sample lists 200,000 or so clones; 84% were seen once. The sample comes from a study of blood T cell repertoires in COVID-19. Study-level information: Sites across the United States, Italy and Spain contributed samples from acute and convalescent COVID-19. PBMCs, B-cell-depleted T cells, or T cells were the source of the cDNA or gDNA that made up the material.

Per the germline V gene, CDR1 is SGDLS and CDR2 is YYNGEE. The V end lost 3 bases, the J end lost 7 bases, and 8 bases lay between the germline ends. The CDR3 has 13 residues. Sequencing was performed on peripheral blood. The chain has TRBV9 and TRBJ1-6, with D tentatively TRBD1 (5 bases). This TCR derives from a man between 25 and 39 years old with active or convalescent COVID-19. CDR3 loop: CASSATENSPLHF. CDR3 in DNA: TGTGCCAGCAGCGCGACAGAGAATTCACCCCTCCACTTT.